Sequencing of this T cell receptor beta chain was carried out in a study of T cell responses to AZD1222 COVID-19 vaccine. General observations from the study: Across the whole spike, CD4 TCRs peaked at regions 160-218 and 743-854.

There are 14 residues in the CDR3. V shed 3 bases and J shed 9 bases, with 16 bases lying between them. The V gene's germline CDR1 is SGDLS and CDR2 YYNGEE. Points on this clone: What it binds is not known.

Sequencing was performed with immunoSEQ multiplex PCR; in TCRdb, only in-frame clones are kept and a portion is missing. The sample includes over 75,000 clones, 80% to 90% of them seen just once. This material consisted of peripheral blood, taken on day 0 of AZD1222 vaccination. The V and J genes are TRBV9 and TRBJ1-5; D perhaps matches TRBD1 (6 bases). This TCR was sampled from an adult in good health. The CDR3: CASSAGQLTGPQHF. DNA of the CDR3: TGTGCCAGCAGCGCGGGGCAATTGACAGGGCCCCAGCATTTT. Drawing the rest from reference TRBV9 and TRBJ1-5, the complete variable domain is DSGVTQTPKHLITATGQRVTLRCSPRSGDLSVYWYQQSLDQGLQFLIQYYNGEERAKGNILERFSAQQFPDLHSELNLSSLELGDSALYFCASSAGQLTGPQHFGDGTRLSIL.